These 7 T cell receptor beta chains were all obtained from the same sample, sequenced in a study of T-cell reconstitution after alpha-beta-depleted transplantation in children (dated by TCRdb to 2016 to 2017). Libraries came from PCR. This sample was sequenced with an Illumina HiSeq 2500. TCR libraries were prepared with molecular barcoding, using unique molecular identifiers to normalize TCRbeta repertoire quantification. TCRdb handled the public reads itself, with Q25 trimming in fastp and clone calling in MiXCR, and kept productive beta chains. Rows matching on CDR3 protein sequence are summarized as one entry with the most common DNA and genes. The sample includes roughly 590,000 distinct CDR3 sequences, with around 17% observed a single time. The ten biggest clones cover 0.9% to 1.2% of the sample. The sequenced sample was PBMCs from the stem cell graft donor, obtained from the stem cell graft. The receptors stem from a human donor who donated a stem cell graft to a child with acute myeloid leukemia.

The chain combines TRBV7-2 with TRBJ1-1, with 9 bases aligning to TRBD1. V lost 5 bases, J lost 10 bases, and 11 bases stayed unmatched. There are 14 residues in the CDR3. Germline lookup yields CDR1 SGHTA and CDR2 FQGNSA. The CDR3 nucleotides are TGTGCCAGCAGCGCGCACGACAGGGGGAGGAGAGCTTTCTTT. It yields the protein CASSAHDRGRRAFF.

This sequence joins TRBV12-3 or TRBV12-4 and TRBJ2-7; the match to TRBD1 covers 7 bases. The length of the CDR3 is 19 residues. V gave up 5 bases and J gave up 4 bases; unmatched junction bases: 23. The CDR3 nucleotides are TGTGCCAGCAGTCGCAATATACGGGACAAGGGGGCCACTCTTTACGAGCAGTACTTC. This gives the protein CASSRNIRDKGATLYEQYF.

This clonotype occurred a few times. V and J are TRBV21-1 and TRBJ2-1; the D call in the table, TRBD1, was not verified against the DNA. TRBV21-1 constitutes a pseudogene. The CDR3 totals 17 residues. The CDR3 protein is CASSTRYRVSSYNEQFF. DNA of the CDR3: TGTGCCAGCAGCACGCGGTACAGGGTGAGCTCCTACAATGAGCAGTTCTTC.

This clonotype was seen repeatedly, ten times or more. The chain has TRBV20-1 and TRBJ1-5; D not resolved. This CDR3 region has 12 residues. Germline assignment: CDR1 DFQATT and CDR2 SNEGSKA (reference sequence). Trimming stripped 3 bases from V and 2 bases from J, with 5 bases between. The CDR3 region is CSARHRNQPQHF. The DNA for the CDR3 is TGCAGTGCTAGGCATCGCAATCAGCCCCAGCATTTT.

This clonotype was observed at least ten times. The chain links TRBV5-1 to TRBJ1-5; D gene uncertain. The V end was cut by 0 bases, the J end by 3 bases, with 13 bases between. This CDR3 spans 16 amino acids. CDR1 SGHRS and CDR2 YFSETQ come from the germline V gene. In nucleotides, the CDR3 is TGCGCCAGCAGCTTGGATGGAGGGATGAACAATCAGCCCCAGCATTTT. It specifies CASSLDGGMNNQPQHF.

This clonotype was observed at least ten times. The chain carries TRBV20-1 and TRBJ2-3, with 9 bases that match TRBD2. CDR1 is DFQATT and CDR2 is SNEGSKA in the germline V gene (reference sequence). CDR3 size: 13 residues. The ends lost 6 bases at V and 5 bases at J; junction bases unmatched: 6. The CDR3 coding sequence is TGCAGTGCCTCGGGACTAGCAGGAGATACGCAGTATTTT. Protein sequence: CSASGLAGDTQYF.

The J gene is TRBJ1-2, the V gene TRBV2; D gene unclear. Trimming took off 1 base at V and 2 bases at J, with 5 bases between the two ends. The CDR3 extends over 13 amino acids. Germline-derived CDR1 and CDR2 are SNHLY and FYNNEI. In DNA form, the CDR3 reads TGTGCCAGCAGTGAAGGCAGCAACTATGGCTACACCTTC. It encodes CASSEGSNYGYTF. The full variable domain, in which reference TRBV2 and TRBJ1-2 provide the parts outside the CDR3, is EPEVTQTPSHQVTQMGQEVILRCVPISNHLYFYWYRQILGQKVEFLVSFYNNEISEKSEIFDDQFSVERPDGSNFTLKIRSTKLEDSAMYFCASSEGSNYGYTFGSGTRLTVV.